This is a list of T cell receptor beta chains from one sample in a study of Ad26.COV2.S vaccination and SARS-CoV-2 variants. This table comes from immunoSEQ multiplex PCR, and its TCRdb copy is limited to in-frame clones, with some not included. The sample shows around 240,000 clones, around nine tenths of them seen only once. The source material was peripheral blood, sampled in a trial of Ad26.COV2.S vaccine versus placebo. The receptor set was obtained from a person aged 18-65 years who received the Ad26.COV2.S COVID-19 vaccine or a placebo. CDR3s include the opening cysteine and the closing phenylalanine or tryptophan. Each record gives: CDR3 protein, CDR3 DNA, clone size, J gene, D gene, V gene. The D gene is left open where the match is weak. Only some rows state a clone size, as once, few, many or a class for expanded clones.

CDR3: CSVPDREVYGYTF; DNA: TGCAGCGTGCCGGACAGGGAAGTCTATGGCTACACCTTC; size: -; J: TRBJ1-2; D: TRBD1; V: TRBV29-1
CDR3: CAWMGGNYGYTF; DNA: TGTGCCTGGATGGGGGGAAACTATGGCTACACCTTC; size: -; J: TRBJ1-2; D: -; V: TRBV30
CDR3: CASSLDSFYGYTF; DNA: TGTGCCAGCAGCCTCGACAGTTTCTATGGCTACACCTTC; size: -; J: TRBJ1-2; D: -; V: TRBV6-5
CDR3: CASSLGTGRWGYTF; DNA: TGTGCCAGCAGCTTAGGGACAGGCCGTTGGGGCTACACCTTC; size: -; J: TRBJ1-2; D: TRBD1; V: TRBV7-2
CDR3: CASSTWTSGSLHEQFF; DNA: TGTGCCAGCAGCACCTGGACTAGCGGGAGTCTTCATGAGCAGTTCTTC; size: -; J: TRBJ2-1; D: TRBD2; V: TRBV3-1/TRBV3-2
CDR3: CASSPPTSPREQYF; DNA: TGTGCCAGCAGCCCCCCAACTAGTCCTAGGGAGCAGTACTTC; size: -; J: TRBJ2-7; D: -; V: TRBV6-5
CDR3: CASRKSGTSEAFF; DNA: TGTGCCAGCAGAAAATCCGGGACAAGTGAAGCTTTCTTT; size: few; J: TRBJ1-1; D: -; V: TRBV27
CDR3: CASTPGSQTGELFF; DNA: TGTGCCAGCACTCCGGGATCCCAAACCGGGGAGCTGTTTTTT; size: -; J: TRBJ2-2; D: -; V: TRBV27
CDR3: CASSSGAPTDTQYF; DNA: TGTGCCAGCAGTAGCGGGGCTCCCACAGATACGCAGTATTTT; size: -; J: TRBJ2-3; D: TRBD2; V: TRBV11-3
CDR3: CASSIGGSWNEQFF; DNA: TGTGCCAGTAGTATAGGCGGGAGCTGGAATGAGCAGTTCTTC; size: -; J: TRBJ2-1; D: TRBD2; V: TRBV19
CDR3: CASSPGTATEAFF; DNA: TGTGCCAGCAGCCCCGGGACAGCAACTGAAGCTTTCTTT; size: -; J: TRBJ1-1; D: TRBD1; V: TRBV7-3
CDR3: CATSRDTGLWTDTQYF; DNA: TGTGCCACCAGCAGAGATACAGGGCTTTGGACAGATACGCAGTATTTT; size: once; J: TRBJ2-3; D: -; V: TRBV15
CDR3: CASSFAPDSLGNTIYF; DNA: TGTGCCAGCAGCTTTGCCCCGGACTCGCTTGGAAACACCATATATTTT; size: -; J: TRBJ1-3; D: -; V: TRBV5-5
CDR3: CASSYPGTASWGYEQYF; DNA: TGTGCCAGCAGTTACCCCGGGACAGCGTCGTGGGGCTACGAGCAGTACTTC; size: -; J: TRBJ2-7; D: TRBD1; V: TRBV6-2/TRBV6-3
CDR3: CASSGSYEQYF; DNA: TGTGCCAGCAGCGGTTCCTACGAGCAGTACTTC; size: -; J: TRBJ2-7; D: -; V: TRBV5-5
CDR3: CASSEIPSSYEQYF; DNA: TGTGCCAGCAGTGAAATCCCCAGCTCCTACGAGCAGTACTTC; size: -; J: TRBJ2-7; D: -; V: TRBV2
CDR3: CASSQDREQYF; DNA: TGTGCCAGCAGTCAGGACCGCGAGCAGTACTTC; size: few; J: TRBJ2-7; D: -; V: TRBV2
CDR3: CASSASRDRAGGELFF; DNA: TGTGCCAGCAGCGCTAGTCGGGACAGGGCTGGCGGGGAGCTGTTTTTT; size: -; J: TRBJ2-2; D: TRBD1; V: TRBV5-4
CDR3: CASSTVGSQHEQYF; DNA: TGTGCCAGCAGCACCGTGGGGTCACAGCACGAGCAGTACTTC; size: few; J: TRBJ2-7; D: -; V: TRBV5-4
CDR3: CASSTSTGADTEAFF; DNA: TGTGCCAGCAGTACATCGACAGGGGCGGACACTGAAGCTTTCTTT; size: -; J: TRBJ1-1; D: TRBD1; V: TRBV6-5
CDR3: CASRRTAMGSYEQYF; DNA: TGTGCCAGCAGGAGGACAGCGATGGGCTCCTACGAGCAGTACTTC; size: -; J: TRBJ2-7; D: -; V: TRBV6-5
CDR3: CASSPLGQSYTF; DNA: TGCGCCAGCAGCCCTCTGGGACAGTCCTACACCTTC; size: -; J: TRBJ1-2; D: TRBD1; V: TRBV4-1
CDR3: CASSVGSVGGRSSGNTIYF; DNA: TGTGCCAGCAGCGTAGGAAGTGTGGGGGGACGGTCCTCTGGAAACACCATATATTTT; size: once; J: TRBJ1-3; D: -; V: TRBV9
CDR3: CASSFRDGHYNEQFF; DNA: TGTGCCAGCAGTTTCCGGGACGGACACTACAATGAGCAGTTCTTC; size: -; J: TRBJ2-1; D: -; V: TRBV6-2/TRBV6-3
CDR3: CSTLQRTSTDTQYF; DNA: TGCAGCACCCTACAGAGAACTAGCACAGATACGCAGTATTTT; size: -; J: TRBJ2-3; D: -; V: TRBV29-1
CDR3: CASSQEGSGSGTDTQYF; DNA: TGCGCCAGCAGCCAAGAGGGTAGCGGGAGCGGGACAGATACGCAGTATTTT; size: -; J: TRBJ2-3; D: TRBD2; V: TRBV4-1
CDR3: CASSEGMEGGEKLFF; DNA: TGTGCCAGCAGTGAGGGAATGGAGGGTGGAGAAAAACTGTTTTTT; size: -; J: TRBJ1-4; D: -; V: TRBV6-4
CDR3: CASSVGLASYNEQFF; DNA: TGTGCCAGCAGTGTGGGACTAGCGAGCTACAATGAGCAGTTCTTC; size: -; J: TRBJ2-1; D: TRBD2; V: TRBV27
CDR3: CASSQDEGGYGYTF; DNA: TGCGCCAGCAGCCAAGATGAGGGGGGCTATGGCTACACCTTC; size: once; J: TRBJ1-2; D: -; V: TRBV4-3